Sequencing of this TCR beta chain was carried out in a study of identifying expanded T cells in peripheral blood. Study-wide results and limits: Two-week clone count variance significantly increased as total template count grew. Differentially abundant clones: around 1.2 between replicates, 15 to 17 at around 14 days, roughly 18 at four.

Collection occurred without any documented infections or immune events in donors. V lost 4 bases and J lost 2, with 11 bases in between. In germline, CDR1 is SEHNR, CDR2 FQNEAQ (reference sequence). CDR3 size: 14 residues. The repertoire was sequenced with immunoSEQ multiplex PCR; TCRdb's copy has only in-frame clones and lacks some. The table shows fewer than 65,000 clones, with around 87% occurring only once. Of note for this clone: The antigen is not known.

This TCR came from a person aged 18 to 75 in good health. The chain has TRBV7-9 and TRBJ1-2; D gene unclear. Sequencing was carried out using blood. CDR3 protein: CASSSFRTNYGYTF. CDR3 in DNA: TGTGCCAGCAGCTCATTTAGGACGAACTATGGCTACACCTTC.